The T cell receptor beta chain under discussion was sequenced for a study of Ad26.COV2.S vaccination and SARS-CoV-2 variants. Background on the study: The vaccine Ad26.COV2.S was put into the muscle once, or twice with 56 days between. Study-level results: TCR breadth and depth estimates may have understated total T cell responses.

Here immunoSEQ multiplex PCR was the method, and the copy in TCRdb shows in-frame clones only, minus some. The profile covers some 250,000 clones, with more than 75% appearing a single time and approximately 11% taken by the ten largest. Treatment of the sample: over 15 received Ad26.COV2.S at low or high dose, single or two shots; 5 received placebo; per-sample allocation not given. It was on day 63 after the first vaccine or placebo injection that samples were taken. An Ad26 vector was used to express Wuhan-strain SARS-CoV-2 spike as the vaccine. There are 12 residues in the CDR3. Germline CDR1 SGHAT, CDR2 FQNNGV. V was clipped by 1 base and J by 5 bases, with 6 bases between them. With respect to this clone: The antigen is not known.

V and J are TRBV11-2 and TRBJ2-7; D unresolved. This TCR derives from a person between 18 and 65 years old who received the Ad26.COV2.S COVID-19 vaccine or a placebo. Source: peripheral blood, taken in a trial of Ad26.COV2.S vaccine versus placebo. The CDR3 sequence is CASSLGPDEQYF. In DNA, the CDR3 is TGTGCCAGCAGCTTAGGACCTGACGAGCAGTACTTC.